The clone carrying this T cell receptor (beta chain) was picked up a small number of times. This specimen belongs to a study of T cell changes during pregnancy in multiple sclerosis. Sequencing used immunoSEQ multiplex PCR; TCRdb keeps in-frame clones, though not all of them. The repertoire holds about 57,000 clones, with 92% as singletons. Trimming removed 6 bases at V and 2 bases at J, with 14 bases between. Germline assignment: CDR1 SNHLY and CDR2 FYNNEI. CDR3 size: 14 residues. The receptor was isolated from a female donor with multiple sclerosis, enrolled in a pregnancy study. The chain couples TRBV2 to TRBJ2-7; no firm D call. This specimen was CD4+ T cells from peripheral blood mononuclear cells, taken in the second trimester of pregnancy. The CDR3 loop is CASRQRGTTYEQYF. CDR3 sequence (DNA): TGTGCCAGCAGGCAACGCGGAACTACCTACGAGCAGTACTTC.